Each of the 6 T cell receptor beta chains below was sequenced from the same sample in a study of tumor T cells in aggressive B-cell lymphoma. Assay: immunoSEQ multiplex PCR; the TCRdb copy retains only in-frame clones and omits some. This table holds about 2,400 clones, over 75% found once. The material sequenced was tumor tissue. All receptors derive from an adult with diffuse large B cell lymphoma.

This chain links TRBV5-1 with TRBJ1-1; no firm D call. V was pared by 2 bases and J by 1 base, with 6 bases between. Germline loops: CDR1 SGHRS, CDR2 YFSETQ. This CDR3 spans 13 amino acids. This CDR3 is CASSFRENTEAFF. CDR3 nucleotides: TGCGCCAGCAGCTTTCGGGAGAACACTGAAGCTTTCTTT. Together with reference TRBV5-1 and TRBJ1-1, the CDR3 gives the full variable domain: KAGVTQTPRYLIKTRGQQVTLSCSPISGHRSVSWYQQTPGQGLQFLFEYFSETQRNKGNFPGRFSGRQFSNSRSEMNVSTLELGDSALYLCASSFRENTEAFFGQGTRLTVV.

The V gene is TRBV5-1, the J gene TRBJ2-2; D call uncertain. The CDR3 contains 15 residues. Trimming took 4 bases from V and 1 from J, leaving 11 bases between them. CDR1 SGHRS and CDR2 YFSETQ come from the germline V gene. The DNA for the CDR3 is TGCGCCAGCAGCCGTGAGGCTAAGAACACCGGGGAGCTGTTTTTT. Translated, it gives CASSREAKNTGELFF. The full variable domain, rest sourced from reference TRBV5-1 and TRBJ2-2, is KAGVTQTPRYLIKTRGQQVTLSCSPISGHRSVSWYQQTPGQGLQFLFEYFSETQRNKGNFPGRFSGRQFSNSRSEMNVSTLELGDSALYLCASSREAKNTGELFFGEGSRLTVL.

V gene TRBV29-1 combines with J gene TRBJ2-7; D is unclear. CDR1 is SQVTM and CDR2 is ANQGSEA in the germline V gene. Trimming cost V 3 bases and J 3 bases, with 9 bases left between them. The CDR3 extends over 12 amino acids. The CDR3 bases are TGCAGCGTTGAGCTTAGCAGCTACGAGCAGTACTTC. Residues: CSVELSSYEQYF.

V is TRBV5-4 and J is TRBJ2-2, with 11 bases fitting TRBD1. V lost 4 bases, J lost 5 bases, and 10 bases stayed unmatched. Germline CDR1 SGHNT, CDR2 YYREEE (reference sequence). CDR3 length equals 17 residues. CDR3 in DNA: TGTGCCAGCAGCCCGGTCCTGGGACAGGGGGTTACCGGGGAGCTGTTTTTT. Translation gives CASSPVLGQGVTGELFF.

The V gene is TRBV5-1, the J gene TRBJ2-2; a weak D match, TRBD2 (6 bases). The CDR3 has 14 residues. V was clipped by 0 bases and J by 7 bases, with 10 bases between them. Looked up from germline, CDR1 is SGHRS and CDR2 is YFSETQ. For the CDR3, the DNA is TGCGCCAGCAGCTTGGGACTAGACGGCGGGGAGCTGTTTTTT. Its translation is CASSLGLDGGELFF.

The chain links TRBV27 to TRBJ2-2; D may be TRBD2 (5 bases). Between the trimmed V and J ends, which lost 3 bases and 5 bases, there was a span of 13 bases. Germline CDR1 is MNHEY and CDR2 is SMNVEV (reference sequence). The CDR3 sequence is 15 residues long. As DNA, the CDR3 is TGTGCCAGCAGTTTCGAGGGAATAAAAACCGGGGAGCTGTTTTTT. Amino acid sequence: CASSFEGIKTGELFF.